These 11 T cell receptor beta chains were all obtained from the same sample, sequenced in a study of CD8 T cells in Susac syndrome. A quantity of about 0.5 to 1 ug RNA underwent reverse transcription using random hexamers. TCRdb redid the calling of the immunoSEQ multiplex PCR reads with MiXCR, one entry per CDR3 protein. The table lists 140,000 or so distinct CDR3 sequences, 95% of them singletons. Input material: CD4+ T cells from PBMCs. The receptors were sampled from a human donor with Susac syndrome.

The gene calls are TRBV5-4 and TRBJ2-1, with 14 bases matching TRBD2. CDR3 size: 17 residues. The germline CDR1 and CDR2 sequences are SGHNT and YYREEE (reference sequence). The ends lost 0 bases at V and 8 bases at J; junction bases unmatched: 7. CDR3 DNA: TGTGCCAGCAGCTTGGGGACTAGCGGGAGGAGGGCCCATGAGCAGTTCTTC. It encodes CASSLGTSGRRAHEQFF.

This rearrangement joins TRBV27 to TRBJ1-1; D might be TRBD1 (6 bases). V gave up 6 bases and J gave up 5 bases, with 19 bases separating them. In germline, CDR1 is MNHEY, CDR2 SMNVEV (reference sequence). The CDR3 spans 15 residues. CDR3 amino acids: CASRAPGGPWTEAFF. CDR3 nucleotide sequence: TGTGCCAGCAGGGCCCCCGGGGGGCCGTGGACTGAAGCTTTCTTT.

The chain's CDR3 is CASSLERDLMGTQYF. The CDR3 coding sequence is TGTGCCAGCAGCTTAGAGAGGGACCTAATGGGTACGCAGTATTTT. This rearrangement joins TRBV7-2 to TRBJ2-3, with D perhaps assigned TRBD1 or TRBD2 (5 bases each). Germline lookup yields CDR1 SGHTA and CDR2 FQGNSA. The germline V and J ends were trimmed by 1 base and 8 bases, with 16 bases remaining between them. This CDR3 contains 15 residues. The variable domain in full, completed from reference TRBV7-2 and TRBJ2-3, reads GAGVSQSPSNKVTEKGKDVELRCDPISGHTALYWYRQSLGQGLEFLIYFQGNSAPDKSGLPSDRFSAERTGGSVSTLTIQRTQQEDSAVYLCASSLERDLMGTQYFGPGTRLTVL.

The chain recombines TRBV11-1 with TRBJ2-7; 7 bases are shared with TRBD2. This CDR3 comprises 15 residues. Germline CDR1 and CDR2: SGHAT and FQDESV (reference sequence). V shed 6 bases and J 3 bases; nucleotides not matched to a gene: 11. The CDR3, as DNA: TGTGCCAGCAGTCCCGGTGAGCGGGGTAACTACGAGCAGTACTTC. Its protein product is CASSPGERGNYEQYF.

CDR3 sequence: CASSRDGTRTGANVLTF. In DNA form, the CDR3 reads TGTGCCAGCAGTCGAGATGGCACCCGAACTGGGGCCAACGTCCTGACTTTC. The chain uses TRBV28 and TRBJ2-6, with D unresolved. The germline V and J ends were trimmed by 5 bases and 2 bases, with 16 bases remaining between them. The germline V gene encodes CDR1 MDHEN and CDR2 SYDVKM. CDR3 length: 17 residues. Using reference TRBV28 and TRBJ2-6 for the parts outside the CDR3, the full variable domain is DVKVTQSSRYLVKRTGEKVFLECVQDMDHENMFWYRQDPGLGLRLIYFSYDVKMKEKGDIPEGYSVSREKKERFSLILESASTNQTSMYLCASSRDGTRTGANVLTFGAGSRLTVL.

The V and J genes are TRBV20-1 and TRBJ2-1, with unresolved D. The CDR3 runs 14 residues. Trimming shortened V by 3 bases and J by 0 bases, and 9 bases separated the two germline ends. The V gene's germline CDR1 is DFQATT and CDR2 SNEGSKA (reference sequence). The CDR3 spells CSASTAVSYNEQFF. The CDR3, as DNA: TGCAGTGCTAGCACGGCGGTCTCCTACAATGAGCAGTTCTTC.

The J gene is TRBJ1-1, the V gene TRBV3-1, with D uncertain. Germline V gene sequence: CDR1 LGHDT, CDR2 YNNKEL (reference sequence). Trimming left V 0 bases short and J 9 bases short, with 8 bases between. The CDR3 spans 12 residues. The CDR3 loop is CASSQDGLKAFF. The CDR3 DNA reads as TGTGCCAGCAGCCAAGACGGGCTTAAAGCTTTCTTT.

The chain combines TRBV28 with TRBJ1-4; D might be TRBD1 (5 bases). Germline V gene lookup returns CDR1 MDHEN and CDR2 SYDVKM. The length of the CDR3 is 14 residues. V gave up 3 bases and J gave up 3 bases, with 8 bases separating them. CDR3: CASSLRQPNEKLFF. As DNA, the CDR3 is TGTGCCAGCAGTTTGAGACAGCCTAATGAAAAACTGTTTTTT.

This rearrangement joins TRBV7-9 to TRBJ2-5; D not certain. The CDR3 loop spans 15 amino acids. Germline V CDR1 and CDR2: SEHNR, FQNEAQ (reference sequence). V lost 6 bases, J lost 0 bases, and 14 bases lay in between. CDR3 protein: CASSFRLNYQETQYF. Written as DNA, the CDR3 is TGTGCCAGCAGTTTCCGACTCAATTACCAAGAGACCCAGTACTTC.

The CDR3, as DNA: TGTGCCAGCAGCCAAGCCCCCGAGGGACACCAAGAGACCCAGTACTTC. This encodes CASSQAPEGHQETQYF. The V call is TRBV3-1, the J call TRBJ2-5, with D possibly being TRBD1 or TRBD2 (5 bases each). Germline assignment: CDR1 LGHDT and CDR2 YNNKEL (reference sequence). V was cut by 1 base and J by 0 bases, with 12 bases left in between. This CDR3 contains 16 residues.

The chain couples TRBV20-1 to TRBJ1-5; no clear D. The CDR3 is made up of 14 amino acids. V lost 6 bases and J lost 6, with 18 bases in between. Per the germline V gene, CDR1 is DFQATT and CDR2 is SNEGSKA (reference sequence). CDR3 sequence: CSAPTGGVGQPQHF. The DNA for the CDR3 is TGCAGTGCCCCAACGGGCGGGGTAGGTCAGCCCCAGCATTTT.